The clone carrying this TCR beta chain was observed once. Sequenced by immunoSEQ multiplex PCR; TCRdb stores in-frame clones only, minus some. This table has just over 50,000 clones, around nine tenths appearing once. These data are taken from a study of control samples from healthy donors and cancer patients. This CDR3 region has 17 residues. V lost 5 bases to trimming and J lost 0 bases, with 17 bases between them. Germline-derived CDR1 and CDR2 are KGHDR and SFDVKD. Sequenced: PBMCs. This clonotype was sampled from a man in his fifties with head and neck cancer. The rearrangement joins TRBV24-1 to TRBJ2-3; D may match TRBD1 or TRBD2 (7 bases each). The CDR3 region has the DNA TGTGCCACCAGTGCCCAGGGGGGGGAGTACAGCACAGATACGCAGTATTTT. This sequence encodes CATSAQGGEYSTDTQYF.